The 30 T cell receptor beta chains below were found in one sample sequenced in a study of OX40 agonist ivuxolimab in advanced cancers. The assay was immunoSEQ multiplex PCR, and TCRdb's table has in-frame clones only and misses some. Of about 32,000 clones listed, approximately 89% were seen once; the top ten hold more than 25%. Sequencing was performed on CD4+ or CD8+ T cells sorted from blood, taken in a trial of the OX40 agonist ivuxolimab. These receptors were taken from an adult with an advanced solid tumor such as melanoma, head and neck, liver or kidney cancer.

V gene TRBV19 combines with J gene TRBJ1-1, with a possible D match to TRBD1 (5 bases). This CDR3 region has 14 residues. Deletions cut 4 bases from V and 4 bases from J, with 13 bases between. Germline loops: CDR1 LNHDA, CDR2 SQIVND (reference sequence). As DNA, the CDR3 is TGTGCCAGTAGTACCGGGACCCCGATCACTGAAGCTTTCTTT. Translated, it gives CASSTGTPITEAFF.

J is TRBJ2-7 and V is TRBV27; 7 bases agree with TRBD2. CDR1 MNHEY and CDR2 SMNVEV come from the germline V gene (reference sequence). J gave up 5 bases and V 3 bases, and 7 bases lay outside the gene matches. CDR3 length: 14 amino acids. CDR3 DNA sequence: TGTGCCAGCAGTTTCCAGCGGGACTTGAACGAGCAGTACTTC. Translation: CASSFQRDLNEQYF.

The rearrangement links TRBV4-2 to TRBJ2-7; D not resolved. There are 13 residues in the CDR3. From germline, CDR1 is LGHNA and CDR2 YNFKEQ. Trimming pared 0 bases from V and 6 bases from J, leaving 9 bases between. The CDR3 DNA reads TGTGCCAGCAGCCAAGAAGTGTTCAGCGAGCAGTACTTC. It translates to CASSQEVFSEQYF.

This clone was observed a single time. The CDR3 DNA sequence: TGTGCCAGCAGCCCCCCGGGGACCCCCTATGGCTACACCTTC. As protein: CASSPPGTPYGYTF. The genes are TRBV5-6 and TRBJ1-2, with D tentatively TRBD1 (5 bases). Germline CDR1 reads SGHDT; CDR2 reads YYEEEE. CDR3 size: 14 residues. V was shortened by 4 bases and J by 4 bases, with 14 bases between the two germline ends.

The chain is built from TRBV10-1 and TRBJ2-5; 10 bases map to TRBD2. This CDR3 has 13 residues. V dropped 5 bases and J dropped 8; count of bases not matched to a gene: 5. Germline V gene lookup returns CDR1 WNHNN and CDR2 SYGVQD (reference sequence). For the CDR3, the DNA is TGCGCCAGCAGTTTTCTAGCGGGAGAAACCCAGTACTTC. Amino acids: CASSFLAGETQYF.

The chain is built from TRBV7-9 and TRBJ2-7, with D maybe TRBD2 (5 bases). This CDR3 contains 13 residues. Germline V gives CDR1 SEHNR, CDR2 FQNEAQ (reference sequence). Between the trimmed V and J ends, which lost 5 bases and 7 bases, there was a span of 15 bases. The CDR3 DNA reads TGTGCCAGCAGCCCCCGGGGTTTCGAGGAGCAGTACTTC. Amino acid sequence: CASSPRGFEEQYF. The full variable domain, rest sourced from reference TRBV7-9 and TRBJ2-7, is DTGVSQNPRHKITKRGQNVTFRCDPISEHNRLYWYRQTLGQGPEFLTYFQNEAQLEKSRLLSDRFSAERPKGSFSTLEIQRTEQGDSAMYLCASSPRGFEEQYFGPGTRLTVT.

CDR3 loop: CASSGLASAGIQYF. CDR3 nucleotide sequence: TGTGCCAGCAGTGGACTAGCGAGTGCTGGCATTCAGTACTTC. The chain uses TRBV2 and TRBJ2-4; 8 bases agree with TRBD2. Unmatched junction bases numbered 8, after V lost 4 bases and J lost 9 bases. The CDR3 covers 14 residues. Germline V gene lookup returns CDR1 SNHLY and CDR2 FYNNEI.

J is TRBJ2-3 and V is TRBV6-1; D unclear. The length of the CDR3 is 15 residues. V was cut by 5 bases and J by 5 bases, with 17 bases left in between. Looked up from germline, CDR1 is MNHNS and CDR2 is SASEGT. For the CDR3, the DNA is TGTGCCAGCAGTAATTGGTTATGGCGGCAAGATACGCAGTATTTT. Its translation: CASSNWLWRQDTQYF.

The chain couples TRBV13 to TRBJ1-1; no clear D gene. This CDR3 spans 14 amino acids. V lost 1 base, J lost 2 bases, and 8 bases lay in between. From germline, CDR1 is PRHDT and CDR2 FYEKMQ (reference sequence). CDR3 sequence reads: CASSLDSSNTEAFF. The CDR3 DNA follows: TGTGCCAGCAGCTTAGACAGTTCAAACACTGAAGCTTTCTTT.

The rearrangement uses TRBV5-4 and TRBJ1-6; D is possibly TRBD1 (5 bases). The germline V gene has CDR1 SGHNT and CDR2 YYREEE (reference sequence). This CDR3 is built from 14 residues. The ends were cut back, 0 bases at V and 4 bases at J, with 5 bases in the middle. The CDR3 region has the DNA TGTGCCAGCAGCTTGGGACAGTATAATTCACCCCTCCACTTT. Protein product: CASSLGQYNSPLHF.

The rearrangement links TRBV19 to TRBJ1-1; tentatively, D is TRBD1 (5 bases). From germline, CDR1 is LNHDA and CDR2 SQIVND (reference sequence). V was trimmed by 5 bases and J by 4 bases, leaving 8 bases between them. CDR3 size: 12 residues. The CDR3 DNA follows: TGTGCCAGTAGTTCGGGGCTCACTGAAGCTTTCTTT. It yields the protein CASSSGLTEAFF. Together with reference TRBV19 and TRBJ1-1, the CDR3 gives the full variable domain: DGGITQSPKYLFRKEGQNVTLSCEQNLNHDAMYWYRQDPGQGLRLIYYSQIVNDFQKGDIAEGYSVSREKKESFPLTVTSAQKNPTAFYLCASSSGLTEAFFGQGTRLTVV.

Comment on this clone: One end of the junction is discordant with germline, which a read error may explain. This rearrangement joins TRBV30 to TRBJ1-6, with D maybe TRBD1 (6 bases). Germline loops: CDR1 GTSNPN, CDR2 SVGIG (reference sequence). The CDR3 has 15 amino acids. The CDR3 spells CAWSVRSLSRDTVRF. The CDR3 coding sequence is TGTGCCTGGAGTGTACGAAGTTTGAGCCGGGACACCGTCCGCTTT.

The rearrangement joins TRBV7-3 to TRBJ2-1; 10 bases match TRBD2. Unmatched junction bases numbered 10, after V lost 6 bases and J lost 5 bases. This CDR3 is built from 16 residues. CDR1 is SGHTA, CDR2 FQGTGA, per germline. DNA for the CDR3: TGTGCCAGCAGTGGGGCTAGCGGGAGTCAAAACAATGAGCAGTTCTTC. It specifies CASSGASGSQNNEQFF.

V and J are TRBV30 and TRBJ2-7; TRBD1 agrees at 7 bases. Germline V CDR1 and CDR2: GTSNPN, SVGIG (reference sequence). CDR3 length: 14 residues. V lost 1 base, J lost 4 bases, and 7 bases stayed unmatched. The CDR3 coding sequence is TGTGCCTGGAGTGATGACAGGGTGGTTTACGAGCAGTACTTC. This codes for CAWSDDRVVYEQYF. Based on the CDR3 plus reference TRBV30 and TRBJ2-7, the full variable domain is SQTIHQWPATLVQPVGSPLSLECTVEGTSNPNLYWYRQAAGRGLQLLFYSVGIGQISSEVPQNLSASRPQDRQFILSSKKLLLSDSGFYLCAWSDDRVVYEQYFGPGTRLTVT.

The chain has TRBV29-1 and TRBJ2-7; 8 bases match TRBD2. The CDR3 spans 11 residues. V trimming: 2 bases; J trimming: 9 bases; junction bases outside the gene matches: 3. CDR1 and CDR2 from the germline V gene are SQVTM and ANQGSEA. CDR3 sequence (DNA): TGCAGCGTTGAAACTAGCGGTATGCAGTACTTC. This codes for CSVETSGMQYF.

The rearrangement links TRBV5-5 to TRBJ2-7, with a weak D call TRBD1 (5 bases). The germline V and J ends were trimmed by 1 base and 6 bases, with 14 bases remaining between them. Germline V lookup: CDR1 SGHKS, CDR2 YYEKEE (reference sequence). The CDR3 runs 14 residues. The CDR3 sequence: CASSLFGQGSEQYF. For the CDR3, the DNA is TGTGCCAGCAGCTTGTTCGGTCAGGGTTCCGAGCAGTACTTC.

The V call is TRBV28, the J call TRBJ2-7, with D perhaps TRBD1 (6 bases). This CDR3 is 14 amino acids long. Germline loops: CDR1 MDHEN, CDR2 SYDVKM. Trimming took off 6 bases at V and 3 bases at J, with 15 bases between the two ends. The CDR3 sequence: CASSSDSADYEQYF. Written as DNA, the CDR3 is TGTGCCAGCAGCTCGGACAGCGCCGACTACGAGCAGTACTTC.

J is TRBJ1-6 and V is TRBV2; D unclear. V was shortened by 2 bases and J by 0 bases, with 11 bases between the two germline ends. This CDR3 has 17 residues. In germline, CDR1 is SNHLY, CDR2 FYNNEI. CDR3 residues: CASSEYGPSSYNSPLHF. The CDR3 bases are TGTGCCAGCAGTGAATATGGCCCGAGCTCCTATAATTCACCCCTCCACTTT.

This clone was observed once. The chain recombines TRBV6-5 with TRBJ2-7; D is ambiguous. This CDR3 contains 13 residues. Germline CDR1 MNHEY, CDR2 SVGAGI. Trimming took off 0 bases at V and 3 bases at J, with 6 bases between the two ends. The CDR3 region is CASSYSHSYEQYF. The CDR3 DNA sequence: TGTGCCAGCAGTTACTCACACAGCTACGAGCAGTACTTC.

J is TRBJ2-7 and V is TRBV7-9; 8 positions agree with TRBD1. The CDR3 extends over 15 amino acids. Germline-derived CDR1 and CDR2 are SEHNR and FQNEAQ (reference sequence). The V gene end was trimmed by 5 bases and the J gene end by 1 base; junction bases not matched to a gene: 7. The chain's CDR3 is CASSKIRDRSYEQYF. The CDR3 DNA sequence: TGTGCCAGCAGCAAGATCCGGGACAGGTCCTACGAGCAGTACTTC.

The rearrangement links TRBV4-1 to TRBJ2-3; TRBD2 aligns across 12 bases. The CDR3 runs to 17 residues. The trim removed 3 bases at V and 6 bases at J, leaving 10 bases unmatched. Germline values: CDR1 MGHRA, CDR2 YSYEKL. CDR3 region: CASSQEGLAGRADTQYF. CDR3 in DNA: TGCGCCAGCAGCCAGGAAGGACTAGCGGGACGCGCGGATACGCAGTATTTT.

V is TRBV9 and J is TRBJ1-1, with a possible D match to TRBD1 (5 bases). The CDR3 is 13 residues long. The germline V gene encodes CDR1 SGDLS and CDR2 YYNGEE. Trimming took off 7 bases at V and 0 bases at J, with 10 bases between the two ends. CDR3 sequence (DNA): TGTGCCAGCGGGGGGGTAATGAACACTGAAGCTTTCTTT. The encoded protein is CASGGVMNTEAFF.

The chain couples TRBV2 to TRBJ2-1; possibly TRBD1 for D (7 bases). The CDR3 extends over 13 amino acids. V lost 6 bases and J 10 bases, leaving 16 bases between the germline ends. Per the germline V gene, CDR1 is SNHLY and CDR2 is FYNNEI. The CDR3 nucleotides are TGTGCCAGCAGCCCTGTCGCAGGGGGGGAGCAGTTCTTC. Residues: CASSPVAGGEQFF. Filled out from reference TRBV2 and TRBJ2-1, the complete variable domain reads EPEVTQTPSHQVTQMGQEVILRCVPISNHLYFYWYRQILGQKVEFLVSFYNNEISEKSEIFDDQFSVERPDGSNFTLKIRSTKLEDSAMYFCASSPVAGGEQFFGPGTRLTVL.

This rearrangement joins TRBV6-7 to TRBJ2-7; 9 bases line up with TRBD1. TRBV6-7 is classed as an ORF, of uncertain function. This CDR3 is 18 amino acids long. J lost 5 bases, V lost 8 bases, and 22 bases had no gene match. In nucleotides, the CDR3 is TGTGCCAGCGTATCGAAATTTTCAAGGGACAGGGTGATCGACGAGCAGTACTTC. This translates into CASVSKFSRDRVIDEQYF.

This chain uses TRBV5-5 with TRBJ1-2; no clear D. Trimming pared 4 bases from V and 7 bases from J, leaving 11 bases between. The CDR3 is made up of 12 amino acids. In germline, CDR1 is SGHKS, CDR2 YYEKEE (reference sequence). The CDR3 coding sequence is TGTGCCAGCAGCACGACTGACTTTGGCTACACCTTC. Its protein is CASSTTDFGYTF.

The chain recombines TRBV2 with TRBJ1-5, with a tentative D call TRBD1 (6 bases). The CDR3 runs 15 residues. Deletions cut 6 bases from V and 6 bases from J, with 18 bases between. Per the germline V gene, CDR1 is SNHLY and CDR2 is FYNNEI. The CDR3 loop is CASSPEGGRSQPQHF. CDR3 nucleotides: TGTGCCAGCAGCCCGGAGGGGGGGCGGAGTCAGCCCCAGCATTTT.

V gene TRBV6-4 combines with J gene TRBJ1-4, with 11 nucleotides matching TRBD1. This CDR3 contains 16 residues. The germline gives CDR1 MRHNA, CDR2 SNTAGT. The J segment lost 6 bases and the V segment lost 3 bases, leaving 6 bases of the junction unmatched. The CDR3 region is CASSDTPGQGDEKLFF. CDR3 DNA: TGTGCCAGCAGTGATACTCCGGGACAGGGGGATGAAAAACTGTTTTTT.

The V call is TRBV2, the J call TRBJ1-1, with D hard to call. Trimming pared 2 bases from V and 1 base from J, leaving 14 bases between. In germline, CDR1 is SNHLY, CDR2 FYNNEI. This CDR3 comprises 16 residues. The CDR3 nucleotides read TGTGCCAGCAGTGAACAAGGTCCCCGAGGGAACACTGAAGCTTTCTTT. Translated: CASSEQGPRGNTEAFF.

The chain employs TRBV19 and TRBJ2-5; unclear D gene. CDR1 and CDR2 (germline): LNHDA, SQIVND (reference sequence). CDR3 length equals 13 residues. V lost 4 bases, J lost 4 bases, and 10 bases lay in between. CDR3 residues: CASSRFLLETQYF. The CDR3 DNA is TGTGCCAGTAGTAGGTTCTTGTTAGAGACCCAGTACTTC.

The chain joins TRBV5-6 to TRBJ2-7; D may be TRBD1 (5 bases). CDR3 size: 15 residues. Trimming removed 0 bases from V and 3 bases from J, with 13 bases in between. CDR1 SGHDT and CDR2 YYEEEE come from the germline V gene. The CDR3 nucleotides are TGTGCCAGCAGCTTGGCCGGGCAGGGCGGCTACGAGCAGTACTTC. Encoded protein: CASSLAGQGGYEQYF.